These T cell receptor beta chains were read from a single sample in a study of CD8+ T cells in alopecia areata. The repertoire was sequenced with immunoSEQ multiplex PCR; TCRdb's copy has only in-frame clones and lacks some. The table records about 160,000 clones, roughly 65% of them present only once. Sequences were derived from CD4+ T cells sorted from blood, sampled at week 4, from a patient treated with tofacitinib. The receptors here all came from a human donor with alopecia areata. Each CDR3 is given with its conserved first and last residue. The D gene is left open where the match is weak. Only part of the rows carry a size: once, few, many, or a class if the clone is expanded.

J gene	V gene	clone size	D gene	CDR3 DNA	CDR3 protein
TRBJ1-2	TRBV9	-	-	TGTGCCAGCAGCGTAGCTACGGGGACCTATGGCTACACCTTC	CASSVATGTYGYTF
TRBJ1-3	TRBV30	-	-	TGTGCCTGGACGGACTCTGGAAACACCATATATTTT	CAWTDSGNTIYF
TRBJ2-5	TRBV7-2	few	-	TGTGCCAGCAGCTTAATTTTTGGGGGGGCCATGGAGACCCAGTACTTC	CASSLIFGGAMETQYF
TRBJ1-5	TRBV4-1	-	TRBD1	TGCGCCAGCAGCCGGACAGGGAGCGATCAGCCCCAGCATTTT	CASSRTGSDQPQHF
TRBJ2-5	TRBV5-4	-	TRBD2	TGTGCCAGCAGCCTTAGCGGGGGGGCCGGAGAGACCCAGTACTTC	CASSLSGGAGETQYF
TRBJ2-7	TRBV5-1	-	-	TGCGCCAGCAGCGGCTGGGGAGATACCTACGAGCAGTACTTC	CASSGWGDTYEQYF
TRBJ2-1	TRBV5-1	-	-	TGCGCCAGCAGCCCGCAATACAATGAGCAGTTCTTC	CASSPQYNEQFF
TRBJ2-3	TRBV7-9	-	-	TGTGCCAGCAGCTTAAACAGTAACACAGATACGCAGTATTTT	CASSLNSNTDTQYF
TRBJ2-1	TRBV29-1	-	TRBD1	TGCAGCGTTCCCCCGGGACAGGGATTTGAGGATGAGCAGTTCTTC	CSVPPGQGFEDEQFF
TRBJ2-1	TRBV5-1	-	-	TGCGCCAGCAGCCAGAATCCTGGCTACAATGAGCAGTTCTTC	CASSQNPGYNEQFF
TRBJ1-6	TRBV6-5	-	-	TGTGCCAGCAGAACCGGGGCGCCTAGTAATTCACCCCTCCACTTT	CASRTGAPSNSPLHF
TRBJ2-7	TRBV29-1	-	-	TGCAGCGTTGAAAGGGGGGGCAACGAGCAGTACTTC	CSVERGGNEQYF
TRBJ1-1	TRBV7-8	-	-	TGTGCCAGCAGCCGGGAGACGGCTTACACTGAAGCTTTCTTT	CASSRETAYTEAFF
TRBJ2-5	TRBV29-1	-	-	TGCAGCGTTTCCCAGGGTGGAGAGACCCAGTACTTC	CSVSQGGETQYF
TRBJ2-2	TRBV2	-	TRBD2	TGTGCCAGCAGTGGGGAGGGCACCGGGGAGCTGTTTTTT	CASSGEGTGELFF
TRBJ2-1	TRBV30	-	TRBD2	TGTGCCTGGAGCGGCCTGCCGGGGGGTTCGTTCTTC	CAWSGLPGGSFF
TRBJ2-2	TRBV7-9	-	-	TGTGCCAGCAGCTTAAAAACAGATCCCACCGGGGAGCTGTTTTTT	CASSLKTDPTGELFF
TRBJ2-5	TRBV15	-	TRBD1	TGTGCCACCAGCACATGGACAGGGAAGCAAGAGACCCAGTACTTC	CATSTWTGKQETQYF
TRBJ2-2	TRBV7-9	-	-	TGTGCCAGCTTGGTCAGGGCAGCGACCGGGGAGCTGTTTTTT	CASLVRAATGELFF
TRBJ1-4	TRBV4-1	once	-	TGCGCCAGCAGCCCCCGGGACACTACAACTAATGAAAAACTGTTTTTT	CASSPRDTTTNEKLFF
TRBJ2-5	TRBV25-1	-	-	TGTGCCAGCAGTTGGGCGATAGAGACCCAGTACTTC	CASSWAIETQYF
TRBJ1-6	TRBV5-6	few	TRBD1	TGTGCCAGCAGCTTCCGGGACAGCGGTTCACCCCTCCACTTT	CASSFRDSGSPLHF
TRBJ2-7	TRBV14	few	-	TGTGCCAGCAGCCAAAGGTCAAACTGGGACGCAGACGAGCAGTACTTC	CASSQRSNWDADEQYF
TRBJ2-7	TRBV30	-	-	TGTGCCTGGAGTACGACGACCTACGAGCAGTACTTC	CAWSTTTYEQYF
TRBJ1-2	TRBV6-5	-	TRBD1	TGTGCCAGCACACAGGGGGCGGGCTACACCTTC	CASTQGAGYTF
TRBJ2-5	TRBV4-1	-	TRBD1	TGCGCCAGCAGCCAAGATCGGGGGACAGGGGGCACGTTGACCCAGTACTTC	CASSQDRGTGGTLTQYF
TRBJ1-5	TRBV5-1	-	-	TGCGCCAGCAGCCTCATAGGCAATCAGCCCCAGCATTTT	CASSLIGNQPQHF
TRBJ2-5	TRBV7-9	-	TRBD2	TGTGCCAGCAGCCCGGGACTAGCGCTCATGGAGACCCAGTACTTC	CASSPGLALMETQYF
TRBJ1-2	TRBV2	-	TRBD1	TGTGCCAGCAGCGGGACAGGGATATATGGCTACACCTTC	CASSGTGIYGYTF
TRBJ2-3	TRBV29-1	-	-	TGCAGCGTTGAAGTCCAGTCAGATACGCAGTATTTT	CSVEVQSDTQYF
TRBJ2-5	TRBV7-2	once	TRBD2	TGTGCCAGCAGCACCTGGACTAGCCGGGGAGAGACCCAGTACTTC	CASSTWTSRGETQYF
TRBJ1-2	TRBV30	-	TRBD1	TGTGCCTGGAGTGTAACCCCCGGGACAGGGAATGGCTACACCTTC	CAWSVTPGTGNGYTF
TRBJ2-3	TRBV9	-	TRBD2	TGTGCCAGCAGCGTCCTAGCGGGGGACACAGATACGCAGTATTTT	CASSVLAGDTDTQYF
TRBJ1-2	TRBV30	-	-	TGTGCCTTGGAGGGGGGCAACTATGGCTACACCTTC	CALEGGNYGYTF
TRBJ2-7	TRBV2	few	-	TGTGCCAGCAGTGCAGGGGAGTGGGTCTACGAGCAGTACTTC	CASSAGEWVYEQYF
TRBJ2-3	TRBV4-1	-	TRBD2	TGCGCCAGCAGCCGCGTAGCGGGGGGCGATTACACAGATACGCAGTATTTT	CASSRVAGGDYTDTQYF
TRBJ2-5	TRBV2	-	-	TGTGCCAGCAGTGGTCAGATCCTCCAAGAGACCCAGTACTTC	CASSGQILQETQYF
TRBJ2-4	TRBV5-6	few	-	TGTGCCAGCAGCTTGGCACCTGACGTGGTCAAAAACATTCAGTACTTC	CASSLAPDVVKNIQYF
TRBJ2-1	TRBV5-1	-	TRBD2	TGCGCCAGCAGCCCCCTGCGGGGGAGCGAGCAGTTCTTC	CASSPLRGSEQFF
TRBJ2-5	TRBV29-1	few	TRBD1	TGCAGCGTAACAGGGGGACAAGAGACCCAGTACTTC	CSVTGGQETQYF
TRBJ2-3	TRBV29-1	-	-	TGCAGCGTGGAGGGACAGAGCACAGATACGCAGTATTTT	CSVEGQSTDTQYF
TRBJ1-1	TRBV6-6	-	-	TGTGCCAGCAGTTTGGACACTGAAGCTTTCTTT	CASSLDTEAFF
TRBJ1-2	TRBV4-2	-	-	TGTGCCAGCAGCTTTGGGGCGCTGGGCTACACCTTC	CASSFGALGYTF
TRBJ2-5	TRBV27	-	-	TGTGCCAGCAGTTTATCGAGAGGCGGGCAAGAGACCCAGTACTTC	CASSLSRGGQETQYF
TRBJ2-3	TRBV7-3	-	-	TGTGCCAGCAGCCCTATTGGCACAGATACGCAGTATTTT	CASSPIGTDTQYF
TRBJ1-1	TRBV29-1	few	TRBD1	TGCAGCGTTGAGCCGACAGGGGTCAACACTGAAGCTTTCTTT	CSVEPTGVNTEAFF
TRBJ2-5	TRBV15	-	-	TGTGCCACCAGCAGAGGCGGCTTAGGAGCGCGCCAAGAGACCCAGTACTTC	CATSRGGLGARQETQYF
TRBJ1-1	TRBV7-2	-	-	TGTGCCAGCAGCTGGGAGGGGAACCAAGCTTTCTTT	CASSWEGNQAFF
TRBJ2-6	TRBV7-9	few	-	TGTGCCAGCAGCCCCCAAGGATCAGGGGCCAACGTCCTGACTTTC	CASSPQGSGANVLTF
TRBJ2-7	TRBV6-5	-	-	TGTGCCAGCAGTTTACGGGACCGCTACGAGCAGTACTTC	CASSLRDRYEQYF
TRBJ2-3	TRBV10-3	-	-	TGTGCCATCAGCAGCCCTCCGGGGCAGCGCACAGATACGCAGTATTTT	CAISSPPGQRTDTQYF